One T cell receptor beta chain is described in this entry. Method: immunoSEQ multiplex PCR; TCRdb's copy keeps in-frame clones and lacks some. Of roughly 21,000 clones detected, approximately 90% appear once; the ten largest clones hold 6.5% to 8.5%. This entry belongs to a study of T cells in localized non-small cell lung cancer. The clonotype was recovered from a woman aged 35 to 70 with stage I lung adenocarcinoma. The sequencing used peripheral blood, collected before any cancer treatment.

The CDR3 is CASSSGQGGETQYF. The CDR3 nucleotides read TGTGCCAGCTCATCCGGACAGGGGGGGGAGACCCAGTACTTC. The rearrangement links TRBV18 to TRBJ2-5; TRBD1 aligns across 10 bases. V was pared by 5 bases and J by 5 bases, with 5 bases of the junction left unmatched. This CDR3 spans 14 amino acids. Germline-derived CDR1 and CDR2 are KGHSH and LQKENI. Supplemented by reference TRBV18 and TRBJ2-5, the full variable domain reads NAGVMQNPRHLVRRRGQEARLRCSPMKGHSHVYWYRQLPEEGLKFMVYLQKENIIDESGMPKERFSAEFPKEGPSILRIQQVVRGDSAAYFCASSSGQGGETQYFGPGTRLLVL.